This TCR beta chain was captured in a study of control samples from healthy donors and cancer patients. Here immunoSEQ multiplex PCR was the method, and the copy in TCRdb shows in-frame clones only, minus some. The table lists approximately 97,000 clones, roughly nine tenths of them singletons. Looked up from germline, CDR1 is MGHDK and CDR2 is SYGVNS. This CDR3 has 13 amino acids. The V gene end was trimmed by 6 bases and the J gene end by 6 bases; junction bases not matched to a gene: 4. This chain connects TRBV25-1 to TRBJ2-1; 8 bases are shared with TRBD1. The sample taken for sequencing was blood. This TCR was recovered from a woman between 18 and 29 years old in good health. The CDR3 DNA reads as TGTGCCAGCAGGGCAGGGGGCCTCAATGAGCAGTTCTTC. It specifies CASRAGGLNEQFF.